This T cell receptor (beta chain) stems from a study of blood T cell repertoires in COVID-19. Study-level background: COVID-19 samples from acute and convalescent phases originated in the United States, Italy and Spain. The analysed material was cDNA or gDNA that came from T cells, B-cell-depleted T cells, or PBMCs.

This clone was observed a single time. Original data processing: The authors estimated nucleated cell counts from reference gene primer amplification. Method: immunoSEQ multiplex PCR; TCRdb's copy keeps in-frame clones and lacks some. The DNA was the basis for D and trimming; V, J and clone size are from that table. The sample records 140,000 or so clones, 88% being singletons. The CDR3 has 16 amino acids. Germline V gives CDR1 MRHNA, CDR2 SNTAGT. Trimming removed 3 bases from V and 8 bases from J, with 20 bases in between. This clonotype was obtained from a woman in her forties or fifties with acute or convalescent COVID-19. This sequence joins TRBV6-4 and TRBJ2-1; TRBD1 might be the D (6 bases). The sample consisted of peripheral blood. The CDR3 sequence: CASSEVGRTGYDEQFF. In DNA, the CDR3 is TGTGCCAGCAGTGAAGTGGGACGAACAGGGTATGATGAGCAGTTCTTC.